One and the same sample provided the 31 T cell receptor beta chains below, sequenced in a study of metastatic and nonmetastatic thyroid tumors. TCRdb ran MiXCR on the PCR reads. The sample records about 12,000 clones, 25% to 30% being singletons. Thyroid surgery took place with no prior treatment in any patient. The sample taken for sequencing was tumor tissue. The receptors come from a female donor with papillary thyroid cancer or a benign thyroid nodule (not recorded which). Some clones in this sample may be carry-over from other donors' samples.

The chain carries TRBV30 and TRBJ1-1; tentatively, D is TRBD1 (5 bases). The CDR3 extends over 13 amino acids. CDR1 is GTSNPN, CDR2 SVGIG, per germline (reference sequence). The DNA for the CDR3 is TGTGCTGGGGCCGGGTCCGGGTGGACTGAAGCTTTCTTT. Its protein is CAGAGSGWTEAFF.

V usage is TRBV20-1 and J usage is TRBJ2-7; TRBD2 aligns across 12 bases. The CDR3 is 14 amino acids. The germline CDR1 and CDR2 sequences are DFQATT and SNEGSKA (reference sequence). V trimming: 2 bases; J trimming: 7 bases; junction bases outside the gene matches: 6. The CDR3: CSARTASGRGEQYF. CDR3 bases: TGCAGTGCTAGAACGGCTAGCGGGAGGGGGGAGCAGTACTTC.

This clone qualifies as medium-sized. The CDR3 loop reads CASSEAIGGGQGYTF. DNA for the CDR3: TGTGCCAGCAGTGAAGCTATAGGAGGGGGGCAAGGCTACACCTTC. This chain uses TRBV6-1 with TRBJ1-2, with D perhaps TRBD1 (6 bases). This CDR3 is 15 amino acids long. Trimming shortened V by 0 bases and J by 8 bases, and 16 bases separated the two germline ends. The germline gives CDR1 MNHNS, CDR2 SASEGT.

This clone occurred many times. Other nucleotide sequences in the sample specify the same CDR3. The chain couples TRBV29-1 to TRBJ1-2; D may be TRBD1 (6 bases). V was cut by 4 bases and J by 4 bases, with 10 bases left in between. The CDR3 is 12 residues long. Germline CDR1 and CDR2: SQVTM and ANQGSEA. The CDR3 region is CSVAGHTYGYTF. The CDR3 DNA is TGCAGCGTTGCGGGACACACCTATGGCTACACCTTC.

This chain connects TRBV6-2 or TRBV6-3 to TRBJ1-1; weak D call: TRBD1 (5 bases). The germline gives CDR1 MNHEY, CDR2 SVGEGT. V lost 5 bases and J 1 base, leaving 14 bases between the germline ends. The CDR3 consists of 15 residues. The CDR3 DNA follows: TGTGCCAGCAGTCCGCCGGGGACTGCGAACACTGAAGCTTTCTTT. Encoded protein: CASSPPGTANTEAFF.

This clone is labeled medium-sized. The junction does not match germline at one end; this may be a read error. This chain uses TRBV20-1 with TRBJ1-5, with D possibly being TRBD1 (5 bases). The CDR3 is 14 amino acids. Germline-derived CDR1 and CDR2 are DFQATT and SNEGSKA (reference sequence). The CDR3 reads CSAREGKANQPQHF. CDR3 nucleotides: TGCAGTGCCAGAGAGGGGAAGGCCAATCAGCCCCAGCATTTT.

The rearrangement uses TRBV5-6 and TRBJ2-7, with 10 bases identical to TRBD2. The CDR3 totals 19 residues. CDR1 is SGHDT, CDR2 YYEEEE, per germline. V shed 4 bases, J shed 2 bases, and the junction held 18 bases outside the gene matches. The DNA for the CDR3 is TGTGCCAGCAGCCCCGATTCCCGGACGTCGGGACTAGCGCCCTACGAGCAGTACTTC. It yields the protein CASSPDSRTSGLAPYEQYF. Full variable domain (outside the CDR3, taken from reference TRBV5-6 and TRBJ2-7): DAGVTQSPTHLIKTRGQQVTLRCSPKSGHDTVSWYQQALGQGPQFIFQYYEEEERQRGNFPDRFSGHQFPNYSSELNVNALLLGDSALYLCASSPDSRTSGLAPYEQYFGPGTRLTVT.

This clone was seen ten or more times. The chain uses TRBV19 and TRBJ2-1; D call uncertain. Germline V lookup: CDR1 LNHDA, CDR2 SQIVND (reference sequence). V was trimmed by 4 bases and J by 8 bases, leaving 15 bases between them. This CDR3 spans 14 amino acids. DNA for the CDR3: TGTGCCAGTAGTACCCTTGGTCGTTACGATGAGCAGTTCTTC. Translating gives CASSTLGRYDEQFF.

This clone was seen just once. The chain carries TRBV20-1 and TRBJ2-1; 10 bases line up with TRBD2. With V trimmed by 5 bases and J by 1 base, 8 bases remained unmatched. CDR3 length: 16 residues. Germline CDR1 is DFQATT and CDR2 is SNEGSKA (reference sequence). CDR3 region: CSARHLAGGSYNEQFF. The CDR3 DNA follows: TGCAGTGCTCGGCATTTAGCGGGAGGTTCCTACAATGAGCAGTTCTTC.

In its sample, this clone was seen many times. V gene TRBV28 combines with J gene TRBJ1-2, with D unclear. V was cut by 2 bases and J by 2 bases, with 6 bases left in between. Looked up from germline, CDR1 is MDHEN and CDR2 is SYDVKM. The CDR3 covers 13 residues. CDR3 in amino acids: CASSLNTNYGYTF. The CDR3 DNA reads as TGTGCCAGCAGTTTAAACACGAACTATGGCTACACCTTC.

This clone has at least ten counts. This sequence joins TRBV20-1 and TRBJ2-3, with TRBD1 matching 12 bases. CDR3 length: 13 amino acids. Germline V CDR1 and CDR2: DFQATT, SNEGSKA (reference sequence). The junction had 4 bases not matched to a gene; V was cut back by 6 bases and J by 6 bases. The CDR3 DNA sequence: TGCAGTGCCCTGGGACAGGGGGCCGATACGCAGTATTTT. Protein product: CSALGQGADTQYF.

V gene TRBV6-4 combines with J gene TRBJ2-2, with D possibly being TRBD2 (6 bases). With 8 bases removed from V and 6 bases from J, the gap between germline ends came to 16 bases. The CDR3 sequence is 14 residues long. CDR1 is MRHNA and CDR2 is SNTAGT in the germline V gene. The CDR3 region has the DNA TGTGCCAGCTCTAGCGCCTCGGGGGCCGGGGAGCTGTTTTTT. Translation gives CASSSASGAGELFF.

This clone has at least ten counts. CDR3 residues: CASSQGSTGGATTEAFF. The CDR3 nucleotides read TGCGCCAGCAGCCAAGGTAGTACAGGGGGGGCGACCACTGAAGCTTTCTTT. This chain joins TRBV4-1 and TRBJ1-1, with TRBD1 matching over 8 bases. V shed 1 base and J 4 bases; nucleotides not matched to a gene: 11. This CDR3 is 17 amino acids long. Per the germline V gene, CDR1 is MGHRA and CDR2 is YSYEKL.

J is TRBJ1-1 and V is TRBV19, with D tentatively TRBD1 (5 bases). This CDR3 region has 15 residues. The germline V gene encodes CDR1 LNHDA and CDR2 SQIVND (reference sequence). V was pared by 6 bases and J by 1 base, with 15 bases between. The CDR3: CASSTLGTANTEAFF. The CDR3 DNA sequence: TGTGCCAGTAGCACGCTCGGGACGGCGAACACTGAAGCTTTCTTT.

This clone was recorded a few times. The chain employs TRBV30 and TRBJ2-7; 10 nucleotides line up with TRBD2. The CDR3 runs 13 residues. V lost 1 base and J lost 6; bases outside the gene matches: 3. Looked up from germline, CDR1 is GTSNPN and CDR2 is SVGIG (reference sequence). The CDR3 nucleotides read TGTGCCTGGAGTGAACTAGCGGGACGCGAGCAGTACTTC. As protein: CAWSELAGREQYF.

This clone was counted only a few times. This chain joins TRBV6-1 and TRBJ2-3; 9 nucleotides align to TRBD2. Germline V gene sequence: CDR1 MNHNS, CDR2 SASEGT. The CDR3 is 15 amino acids. With 3 bases clipped from V and 6 bases from J, the junction kept 7 bases outside the gene matches. CDR3 sequence: CASSDRAGGSDTQYF. The CDR3 nucleotides read TGTGCCAGCAGTGACAGGGCGGGAGGGTCCGATACGCAGTATTTT.

This clone was found many times. The chain is built from TRBV10-1 and TRBJ2-1, with 7 bases that match TRBD2. CDR3 length: 16 amino acids. CDR1 is WNHNN, CDR2 SYGVQD, per germline (reference sequence). Trimming removed 6 bases from V and 8 bases from J; junction bases left unmatched: 16. The CDR3 DNA reads as TGCGCCAGCAGCGAAACCCCCGGGACTACGCGGGATGAGCAGTTCTTC. It specifies CASSETPGTTRDEQFF.

Many counts were recorded for this clone. The CDR3 nucleotides are TGTGCCAGCAGCCTACTAGCGGGAGACCGTGAGCAGTTCTTC. Amino acid sequence: CASSLLAGDREQFF. The chain is built from TRBV3-1 and TRBJ2-1; 11 bases agree with TRBD2. With V trimmed by 4 bases and J by 9 bases, 5 bases remained unmatched. This CDR3 contains 14 residues. Germline values: CDR1 LGHDT, CDR2 YNNKEL (reference sequence).

This chain joins TRBV30 and TRBJ1-1, with D hard to call. Germline values: CDR1 GTSNPN, CDR2 SVGIG (reference sequence). V was clipped by 4 bases and J by 0 bases, with 9 bases between them. This CDR3 has 13 amino acids. CDR3 DNA sequence: TGTGCCTGGAATATTGGGGTGAACACTGAAGCTTTCTTT. Amino acids: CAWNIGVNTEAFF.

V usage is TRBV18 and J usage is TRBJ2-7, with 9 bases lining up with TRBD1. V shed 2 bases, J shed 5 bases, and the junction held 4 bases outside the gene matches. This CDR3 is 14 amino acids long. CDR1 and CDR2 (germline): KGHSH, LQKENI. The CDR3 reads CASSPIGTGNEQYF. As DNA, the CDR3 is TGTGCCAGCTCACCAATAGGGACAGGGAACGAGCAGTACTTC.

DNA of the CDR3: TGTGCCAGCAGTGAAGCCCTGGCAGGGGCGAGCTCTGGAAACACCATATATTTT. Protein sequence: CASSEALAGASSGNTIYF. The V call is TRBV6-1, the J call TRBJ1-3; weak D call: TRBD1 (6 bases). The CDR3 sequence is 18 residues long. The V end was cut by 0 bases, the J end by 0 bases, with 15 bases between. Per germline, CDR1 MNHNS and CDR2 SASEGT.

V and J are TRBV30 and TRBJ1-3, with a tentative D call TRBD1 (5 bases). Germline CDR1 and CDR2: GTSNPN and SVGIG (reference sequence). V lost 0 bases and J lost 0, with 9 bases in between. The length of the CDR3 is 15 residues. The CDR3 here is CAWSVGASSGNTIYF. In DNA form, the CDR3 reads TGTGCCTGGAGTGTAGGGGCGAGCTCTGGAAACACCATATATTTT. The full variable domain, with the rest looked up from reference TRBV30 and TRBJ1-3, is SQTIHQWPATLVQPVGSPLSLECTVEGTSNPNLYWYRQAAGRGLQLLFYSVGIGQISSEVPQNLSASRPQDRQFILSSKKLLLSDSGFYLCAWSVGASSGNTIYFGEGSWLTVV.

The chain is built from TRBV27 and TRBJ1-2; D is perhaps TRBD1 (6 bases). CDR1 is MNHEY, CDR2 SMNVEV, per germline (reference sequence). The CDR3 length is 13 residues. With 2 bases removed from V and 4 bases from J, the gap between germline ends came to 8 bases. The DNA for the CDR3 is TGTGCCAGCAGTTTAGTCAGGGGCTATGGCTACACCTTC. Its protein product is CASSLVRGYGYTF.

Judged by abundance, this clone is medium-sized. The V gene is TRBV28, the J gene TRBJ1-6; D possibly corresponds to TRBD1 (5 bases). The V gene's germline CDR1 is MDHEN and CDR2 SYDVKM. The CDR3 covers 14 residues. V lost 3 bases to trimming and J lost 7 bases, with 10 bases between them. CDR3 residues: CASSFSEGNSPLHF. Here the CDR3 DNA reads TGTGCCAGCAGTTTCTCAGAGGGGAATTCACCCCTCCACTTT.

V and J are TRBV6-4 and TRBJ2-2; D possibly matches TRBD1 or TRBD2 (6 bases each). From germline, CDR1 is MRHNA and CDR2 SNTAGT. Trimming shortened V by 1 base and J by 0 bases, and 12 bases separated the two germline ends. CDR3 size: 17 residues. CDR3 sequence: CASSDWEAGANTGELFF. Here the CDR3 DNA reads TGTGCCAGCAGTGACTGGGAGGCAGGGGCGAACACCGGGGAGCTGTTTTTT.

This clone was counted many times. DNA of the CDR3: TGTGCCAGCAGTCCAAACACACGGGCCTACGAGCAGTACGTC. Its protein product is CASSPNTRAYEQYV. This chain links TRBV2 with TRBJ2-7; D gene ambiguous. CDR3 length: 14 amino acids. Germline V lookup: CDR1 SNHLY, CDR2 FYNNEI. V was trimmed by 5 bases and J by 2 bases, leaving 13 bases between them.

V and J are TRBV30 and TRBJ2-7; 7 bases line up with TRBD1. The CDR3 has 17 residues. The germline gives CDR1 GTSNPN, CDR2 SVGIG (reference sequence). V was pared by 0 bases and J by 2 bases, with 13 bases of the junction left unmatched. The CDR3 DNA sequence: TGTGCCTGGAGTGTAAAGGGGGCGGTCGACAAAGCCTACGAGCAGTACTTC. Its protein product is CAWSVKGAVDKAYEQYF.

By share, this clone counts as large. V gene TRBV6-5 combines with J gene TRBJ2-2; possibly TRBD1 for D (5 bases). This CDR3 has 14 residues. The V end lost 2 bases, the J end lost 5 bases, and 9 bases lay between the germline ends. Germline CDR1 reads MNHEY; CDR2 reads SVGAGI. CDR3 sequence: CASSYDSGTGELFF. The CDR3 DNA is TGTGCCAGCAGTTACGACAGTGGAACCGGGGAGCTGTTTTTT.

The genes are TRBV7-2 and TRBJ1-1; D remains ambiguous. This CDR3 has 13 residues. V was cut by 3 bases and J by 0 bases, with 5 bases left in between. CDR1 and CDR2 (germline): SGHTA, FQGNSA. The CDR3 spells CASSFFLNTEAFF. Here the CDR3 DNA reads TGTGCCAGCAGCTTCTTCCTGAACACTGAAGCTTTCTTT. The full variable domain, rest sourced from reference TRBV7-2 and TRBJ1-1, is GAGVSQSPSNKVTEKGKDVELRCDPISGHTALYWYRQSLGQGLEFLIYFQGNSAPDKSGLPSDRFSAERTGGSVSTLTIQRTQQEDSAVYLCASSFFLNTEAFFGQGTRLTVV.

This clone came up a few times. This chain uses TRBV27 with TRBJ2-2; D perhaps matches TRBD1 (6 bases). The V and J ends lost 4 bases and 5 bases respectively, with 11 bases between them. The CDR3 totals 14 residues. Germline V gene data show CDR1 as MNHEY and CDR2 as SMNVEV (reference sequence). CDR3 region: CASSSTQGTGELFF. For the CDR3, the DNA is TGTGCCAGCAGTTCTACACAGGGAACCGGGGAGCTGTTTTTT.

This clone was seen a few times. This chain links TRBV6-2 or TRBV6-3 with TRBJ2-7, with 11 bases identical to TRBD2. V was clipped by 10 bases and J by 4 bases; unmatched bases: 6. This CDR3 spans 13 amino acids. Germline CDR1 MNHEY, CDR2 SVGEGT. This CDR3 reads CATQGLAVYEQYF. CDR3 sequence (DNA): TGTGCCACCCAGGGACTAGCGGTATACGAGCAGTACTTC.